Shown below are 29 T cell receptor beta chains from a single sample sequenced in a study of cytomegalovirus exposure and HLA in healthy donors. This table comes from immunoSEQ multiplex PCR, and its TCRdb copy is limited to in-frame clones, with some not included. This table has about 78,000 clones, almost 97% appearing once. The specimen sequenced was PBMCs. These TCRs come from a man between 18 and 29 years old in good health and CMV-seropositive.

The chain links TRBV28 to TRBJ2-7; D remains unclear. Trimming pared 7 bases from V and 3 bases from J, leaving 13 bases between. The CDR3 sequence is 13 residues long. Germline CDR1 reads MDHEN; CDR2 reads SYDVKM. CDR3 bases: TGTGCCAGCACCAGGCAACAGAGCTACGAGCAGTACTTC. This encodes CASTRQQSYEQYF.

The chain has TRBV6-5 and TRBJ2-5; TRBD2 agrees at 9 bases. Unmatched junction bases numbered 2, after V lost 6 bases and J lost 3 bases. The germline gives CDR1 MNHEY, CDR2 SVGAGI. The CDR3 extends over 13 amino acids. CDR3 nucleotides: TGTGCCAGCAGACGACTAGCGGAAGAGACCCAGTACTTC. Protein sequence: CASRRLAEETQYF.

V usage is TRBV27 and J usage is TRBJ1-1; 7 bases are shared with TRBD1. V lost 5 bases and J lost 0; bases outside the gene matches: 3. The CDR3 consists of 14 residues. Germline V gene lookup returns CDR1 MNHEY and CDR2 SMNVEV (reference sequence). The CDR3 reads CASSRGGLNTEAFF. The CDR3, as DNA: TGTGCCAGCAGTAGAGGGGGCCTGAACACTGAAGCTTTCTTT.

This clone appeared once. The chain has TRBV27 and TRBJ2-7; 7 bases are shared with TRBD2. This CDR3 has 14 amino acids. Germline values: CDR1 MNHEY, CDR2 SMNVEV (reference sequence). V dropped 5 bases and J dropped 4; count of bases not matched to a gene: 8. CDR3 coding DNA: TGTGCCAGCAGTCTTGGCGGGAGAAGGTACGAGCAGTACTTC. Its protein is CASSLGGRRYEQYF.

The V call is TRBV29-1, the J call TRBJ2-1; 14 nucleotides agree with TRBD2. CDR3 size: 16 residues. Germline loops: CDR1 SQVTM, CDR2 ANQGSEA. The V gene end was trimmed by 3 bases and the J gene end by 5 bases; junction bases not matched to a gene: 6. CDR3 sequence: CSVDGLAGGMDNEQFF. The CDR3 DNA reads TGCAGCGTTGACGGACTAGCGGGAGGTATGGACAATGAGCAGTTCTTC.

This chain connects TRBV7-2 to TRBJ2-3, with D possibly matching TRBD2 (6 bases). The CDR3 contains 16 residues. Germline V gives CDR1 SGHTA, CDR2 FQGNSA. Trimming pared 4 bases from V and 2 bases from J, leaving 16 bases between. CDR3 coding DNA: TGTGCCAGCAGCTCGACCCCGGGACTTCCCACAGATACGCAGTATTTT. This sequence encodes CASSSTPGLPTDTQYF.

The gene calls are TRBV14 and TRBJ2-1, with TRBD2 as a possible D gene (6 bases). The CDR3 has 16 residues. Germline V gene lookup returns CDR1 SGHDN and CDR2 FVKESK. Trimming pared 4 bases from V and 1 base from J, leaving 14 bases between. CDR3 sequence (DNA): TGTGCCAGCAGCCCGCCGGAGGGTTTTTCCTACAATGAGCAGTTCTTC. This sequence encodes CASSPPEGFSYNEQFF.

The gene calls are TRBV5-4 and TRBJ1-1, with D hard to call. The CDR3 is made up of 12 amino acids. Trimming pared 4 bases from V and 11 bases from J, leaving 15 bases between. Germline CDR1 SGHNT, CDR2 YYREEE (reference sequence). The CDR3 DNA is TGTGCCAGCAGCCGGGGAGGAGCTTGGGCTTTCTTT. It codes for CASSRGGAWAFF.

CDR3 amino acids: CASSYVTGSRYEQYF. Here the CDR3 DNA reads TGTGCCAGCAGTTACGTAACAGGGTCCCGCTACGAGCAGTACTTC. The chain employs TRBV6-5 and TRBJ2-7, with a possible D match to TRBD1 (6 bases). The CDR3 has 15 residues. Germline CDR1 is MNHEY and CDR2 is SVGAGI. The V gene lost 2 bases and the J gene lost 3 bases, with 14 bases spanning the gap.

This chain links TRBV28 with TRBJ1-5; D remains unclear. The CDR3 runs 12 residues. From germline, CDR1 is MDHEN and CDR2 SYDVKM. Trimming shortened V by 2 bases and J by 6 bases, and 5 bases separated the two germline ends. CDR3 in DNA: TGTGCCAGCAGTTTAAGCGGTCAGCCCCAGCATTTT. The encoded protein is CASSLSGQPQHF.

A few counts support this clone. This CDR3 reads CASSQDSGTGNEKLFF. In nucleotides, the CDR3 is TGTGCCAGCAGCCAAGATTCGGGGACAGGGAATGAAAAACTGTTTTTT. V and J are TRBV4-2 and TRBJ1-4; 9 bases are shared with TRBD1. V was clipped by 0 bases and J by 5 bases; unmatched bases: 4. CDR3 size: 16 residues. CDR1 LGHNA and CDR2 YNFKEQ come from the germline V gene.

The rearrangement links TRBV30 to TRBJ1-2, with 9 bases matching TRBD1. Trimming took 6 bases from V and 7 from J; bases not matched to a gene: 9. Germline V gene sequence: CDR1 GTSNPN, CDR2 SVGIG (reference sequence). CDR3 length: 13 residues. As DNA, the CDR3 is TGTGCCTGCGAAACAGGGGGCGCGGGTGGCTACACCTTC. Its translation is CACETGGAGGYTF.

The gene calls are TRBV19 and TRBJ1-1, with a possible D match to TRBD1 (5 bases). The CDR3 totals 15 residues. Germline CDR1 is LNHDA and CDR2 is SQIVND (reference sequence). Trimming removed 6 bases at V and 4 bases at J, with 18 bases between. CDR3 sequence reads: CASSVRWPGGTEAFF. CDR3 nucleotide sequence: TGTGCCAGTAGCGTGAGATGGCCCGGGGGCACTGAAGCTTTCTTT.

The rearrangement links TRBV5-4 to TRBJ2-1, with D perhaps matching TRBD2 (5 bases). The CDR3 totals 15 residues. V was pared by 5 bases and J by 0 bases, with 12 bases between. Germline V gene lookup returns CDR1 SGHNT and CDR2 YYREEE (reference sequence). The DNA of the CDR3 is TGTGCCAGCAGGACTACAGAGAGCTCCTACAATGAGCAGTTCTTC. Amino acid sequence: CASRTTESSYNEQFF. Based on the CDR3 plus reference TRBV5-4 and TRBJ2-1, the full variable domain is ETGVTQSPTHLIKTRGQQVTLRCSSQSGHNTVSWYQQALGQGPQFIFQYYREEENGRGNFPPRFSGLQFPNYSSELNVNALELDDSALYLCASRTTESSYNEQFFGPGTRLTVL.

The chain recombines TRBV30 with TRBJ2-5; weak D call: TRBD1 (5 bases). V dropped 2 bases and J dropped 5 bases, with 12 bases sitting between them. Germline lookup yields CDR1 GTSNPN and CDR2 SVGIG (reference sequence). This CDR3 region has 13 residues. The CDR3 DNA follows: TGTGCCTGGAGTCAGGGTACTGAGGAGACCCAGTACTTC. Translated, it gives CAWSQGTEETQYF. Full variable domain (remainder filled in from reference TRBV30 and TRBJ2-5): SQTIHQWPATLVQPVGSPLSLECTVEGTSNPNLYWYRQAAGRGLQLLFYSVGIGQISSEVPQNLSASRPQDRQFILSSKKLLLSDSGFYLCAWSQGTEETQYFGPGTRLLVL.

The chain employs TRBV11-2 and TRBJ2-5, with TRBD2 identical over 12 bases. The CDR3 has 17 residues. V dropped 3 bases and J dropped 4; count of bases not matched to a gene: 9. The germline V gene encodes CDR1 SGHAT and CDR2 FQNNGV. The chain's CDR3 is CASSFPRLAGDVETQYF. CDR3 in DNA: TGTGCCAGCAGCTTTCCTAGACTAGCGGGAGATGTAGAGACCCAGTACTTC.

CDR3 sequence reads: CASSLVGGYGYTF. The CDR3 DNA reads as TGTGCCAGCAGTTTAGTCGGTGGCTATGGCTACACCTTC. The chain is built from TRBV27 and TRBJ1-2; the D is unclear. Trimming removed 2 bases from V and 4 bases from J, with 8 bases in between. Germline V gene sequence: CDR1 MNHEY, CDR2 SMNVEV (reference sequence). CDR3 size: 13 residues.

V is TRBV14 and J is TRBJ2-1, with 9 positions matching TRBD2. CDR3 size: 18 residues. The V gene's germline CDR1 is SGHDN and CDR2 FVKESK. V shed 0 bases and J 0 bases; nucleotides not matched to a gene: 6. The CDR3 nucleotides read TGTGCCAGCAGCCAAGAAGCTGGTAGCGGGGGCTCCTACAATGAGCAGTTCTTC. It specifies CASSQEAGSGGSYNEQFF.

The chain has TRBV18 and TRBJ1-5, with D hard to call. Between the trimmed V and J ends, which lost 3 bases and 4 bases, there was a span of 13 bases. The germline V gene encodes CDR1 KGHSH and CDR2 LQKENI. CDR3 size: 15 residues. Here the CDR3 reads CASSPTGDLNQPQHF. The CDR3 DNA sequence: TGTGCCAGCTCACCGACGGGAGACCTGAATCAGCCCCAGCATTTT.

The gene calls are TRBV10-2 and TRBJ2-1; D is unresolved. The CDR3 loop spans 13 amino acids. Looked up from germline, CDR1 is WSHSY and CDR2 is SAAADI. V lost 7 bases, J lost 0 bases, and 7 bases lay in between. The CDR3 here is CASMESSYNEQFF. CDR3 DNA sequence: TGCGCCAGCATGGAGAGCTCCTACAATGAGCAGTTCTTC.

This chain connects TRBV27 to TRBJ2-7, with 7 positions matching TRBD1. Germline loops: CDR1 MNHEY, CDR2 SMNVEV (reference sequence). There are 15 residues in the CDR3. V was pared by 5 bases and J by 0 bases, with 7 bases of the junction left unmatched. The CDR3 sequence is CASSPSTGYSYEQYF. The DNA of the CDR3 is TGTGCCAGCAGTCCATCGACAGGGTACTCCTACGAGCAGTACTTC.

The gene calls are TRBV5-1 and TRBJ2-7, with 9 bases aligning to TRBD1. This CDR3 is built from 15 residues. Germline V gene lookup returns CDR1 SGHRS and CDR2 YFSETQ. The ends lost 5 bases at V and 2 bases at J; junction bases unmatched: 8. CDR3 amino acids: CASRPWTGDAYEQYF. In DNA form, the CDR3 reads TGCGCCAGCAGACCCTGGACAGGGGACGCCTACGAGCAGTACTTC.

The CDR3 DNA is TGTGCCAGCAGTTCCGGGACAGGCGCCGGACTTAAGGGACCGGAGGCCCAGCATTTT. As protein: CASSSGTGAGLKGPEAQHF. The chain has TRBV28 and TRBJ1-5; 8 nucleotides agree with TRBD1. The germline V gene has CDR1 MDHEN and CDR2 SYDVKM. The junction had 25 bases not matched to a gene; V was cut back by 4 bases and J by 11 bases. CDR3 length equals 19 residues.

The rearrangement joins TRBV6-1 to TRBJ2-1; 14 bases map to TRBD2. CDR3 length: 15 amino acids. After removal of 8 bases from V and 6 bases from J, the junction contained 6 bases not matched to a gene. Germline V lookup: CDR1 MNHNS, CDR2 SASEGT. The chain's CDR3 is CASSGLAGAGNEQFF. The CDR3 DNA reads as TGTGCCAGCTCGGGACTAGCGGGAGCTGGCAATGAGCAGTTCTTC.

The chain has TRBV6-1 and TRBJ1-5, with D possibly TRBD1 on 5 matching bases. This CDR3 is built from 14 residues. Germline-derived CDR1 and CDR2 are MNHNS and SASEGT. Trimming removed 4 bases at V and 11 bases at J, with 18 bases between. Written as DNA, the CDR3 is TGTGCCAGCAGTGCAGGACATGAAGCTCGAGCCCAGCATTTT. This codes for CASSAGHEARAQHF.

The chain employs TRBV14 and TRBJ2-3; D is uncertain. Germline V gene data show CDR1 as SGHDN and CDR2 as FVKESK. Trimming took off 0 bases at V and 3 bases at J, with 7 bases between the two ends. This CDR3 comprises 14 residues. The CDR3: CASSQESWTDTQYF. Here the CDR3 DNA reads TGTGCCAGCAGCCAAGAGAGTTGGACAGATACGCAGTATTTT.

CDR3 DNA sequence: TGTGCCAGTAGTAGCCGGGACAGGAAGAGGGAGACCCAGTACTTC. Amino acids: CASSSRDRKRETQYF. The chain employs TRBV19 and TRBJ2-5; 8 bases fit TRBD1. CDR1 and CDR2 from the germline V gene are LNHDA and SQIVND (reference sequence). CDR3 length: 15 amino acids. With V trimmed by 4 bases and J by 5 bases, 9 bases remained unmatched.

In its sample, this clone was seen once. V is TRBV5-1 and J is TRBJ2-2; 9 nucleotides line up with TRBD2. Per the germline V gene, CDR1 is SGHRS and CDR2 is YFSETQ. This CDR3 is 15 amino acids long. The V segment lost 4 bases and the J segment 3 bases; nucleotides outside the gene matches: 4. Written as DNA, the CDR3 is TGCGCCAGCAGCCTGCGGGGGGGCGACACCGGGGAGCTGTTTTTT. Its protein product is CASSLRGGDTGELFF.

The CDR3 sequence is CASSQGLDTEAFF. For the CDR3, the DNA is TGTGCCAGCAGCCAGGGTTTGGACACTGAAGCTTTCTTT. The rearrangement joins TRBV11-3 to TRBJ1-1; maybe TRBD1 (5 bases). There are 13 residues in the CDR3. Trimming took 5 bases from V and 3 from J, leaving 10 bases between them. CDR1 SGHNT and CDR2 YENEEA come from the germline V gene.